Below, 4 T cell receptor beta chains from the same sample are listed, as sequenced in a study of OX40 agonist ivuxolimab in advanced cancers. Assay used: immunoSEQ multiplex PCR; TCRdb lists only in-frame clones, some missing. The sample shows about 72,000 clones, around 90% of them seen only once. The sequenced sample was CD4+ or CD8+ T cells sorted from blood, obtained in a trial of the OX40 agonist ivuxolimab. The receptors come from an adult with an advanced solid tumor such as melanoma, head and neck, liver or kidney cancer.

This clone has just one count. The chain links TRBV9 to TRBJ1-1; D gene ambiguous. The CDR3 runs 13 residues. The V gene's germline CDR1 is SGDLS and CDR2 YYNGEE. Trimming removed 0 bases at V and 5 bases at J, with 8 bases between. CDR3: CASSVGPLTEAFF. The CDR3, as DNA: TGTGCCAGCAGCGTAGGACCCCTGACTGAAGCTTTCTTT.

In DNA form, the CDR3 reads TGTGCCTGGAGTGGAACGTCTGAAAAACTGTTTTTT. Encoded protein: CAWSGTSEKLFF. This chain links TRBV30 with TRBJ1-4; no definite D call. Germline V CDR1 and CDR2: GTSNPN, SVGIG (reference sequence). V lost 1 base to trimming and J lost 7 bases, with 7 bases between them. This CDR3 comprises 12 residues.

The table lists this clone with a count of one. V is TRBV5-5 and J is TRBJ2-7; 7 bases line up with TRBD1. Trimming at V came to 0 bases and at J to 0 bases, leaving 6 bases not matched to a gene. Per germline, CDR1 SGHKS and CDR2 YYEKEE (reference sequence). The length of the CDR3 is 16 residues. CDR3 sequence reads: CASSLAGTVSSYEQYF. The CDR3 nucleotides are TGTGCCAGCAGCTTGGCCGGGACAGTGAGCTCCTACGAGCAGTACTTC.

This sequence joins TRBV28 and TRBJ2-2; TRBD2 matches at 7 bases. The CDR3 totals 13 residues. In germline, CDR1 is MDHEN, CDR2 SYDVKM. V lost 6 bases to trimming and J lost 6 bases; unmatched junction nucleotides: 4. The CDR3 loop reads CASRPGGPGELFF. As DNA, the CDR3 is TGTGCCAGCAGGCCGGGAGGCCCCGGGGAGCTGTTTTTT. Filled out from reference TRBV28 and TRBJ2-2, the complete variable domain reads DVKVTQSSRYLVKRTGEKVFLECVQDMDHENMFWYRQDPGLGLRLIYFSYDVKMKEKGDIPEGYSVSREKKERFSLILESASTNQTSMYLCASRPGGPGELFFGEGSRLTVL.